Presented here are 20 T cell receptor beta chains from one specimen sequenced in a study of blood T cell repertoires in COVID-19. The method was immunoSEQ multiplex PCR; TCRdb's version includes in-frame clones alone and lacks a portion of them. The data hold more than 70,000 clones, with around 84% observed a single time. The sample consisted of peripheral blood. All receptors derive from a woman in her 70s with acute or convalescent COVID-19.

V and J are TRBV4-2 and TRBJ2-6, with D maybe TRBD1 (6 bases). Germline CDR1 is LGHNA and CDR2 is YNFKEQ. The CDR3 runs 18 residues. Trimming took 4 bases from V and 0 from J, leaving 16 bases between them. CDR3 in DNA: TGTGCCAGCAGCCCACCGGGACAAGGACTCTCTGGGGCCAACGTCCTGACTTTC. Translation gives CASSPPGQGLSGANVLTF.

This clone has ten or more counts. The chain couples TRBV7-9 to TRBJ2-1; TRBD2 matches 8 bases. Germline CDR1 reads SEHNR; CDR2 reads FQNEAQ (reference sequence). This CDR3 comprises 14 residues. After removal of 4 bases from V and 9 bases from J, the junction contained 8 bases not matched to a gene. CDR3 in amino acids: CASSSTGGPGEQFF. In nucleotides, the CDR3 is TGTGCCAGCAGCTCCACGGGAGGGCCTGGTGAGCAGTTCTTC.

The V and J genes are TRBV30 and TRBJ2-6; D not resolved. Germline V lookup: CDR1 GTSNPN, CDR2 SVGIG (reference sequence). The CDR3 has 13 residues. Trimming pared 5 bases from V and 2 bases from J, leaving 7 bases between. The CDR3 is CAWEEAGANVLTF. The CDR3 DNA reads TGTGCCTGGGAGGAAGCTGGGGCCAACGTCCTGACTTTC.

On this clone itself: One end of the junction fails to match germline, which may point to a read error. This chain connects TRBV9 to TRBJ2-7, with 7 bases matching TRBD2. There are 15 residues in the CDR3. Per the germline V gene, CDR1 is SGDLS and CDR2 is YYNGEE. For the CDR3, the DNA is TGTGCCAGCAGCGTAGAAGGCGGGAGTATCTACGGGCAGTACTTC. Amino acids: CASSVEGGSIYGQYF.

The V gene is TRBV19, the J gene TRBJ1-1; no firm D call. The ends were cut back, 3 bases at V and 0 bases at J, with 11 bases in the middle. There are 15 residues in the CDR3. The germline V gene has CDR1 LNHDA and CDR2 SQIVND (reference sequence). CDR3 nucleotide sequence: TGTGCCAGTAGTATCTGGCCCCACGTGAACACTGAAGCTTTCTTT. Translated, it gives CASSIWPHVNTEAFF.

In this sample, this clone turned up once. The rearrangement links TRBV4-1 to TRBJ2-3; D might be TRBD2 (6 bases). The ends were cut back, 0 bases at V and 2 bases at J, with 12 bases in the middle. This CDR3 is 16 amino acids long. CDR1 is MGHRA, CDR2 YSYEKL, per germline. The CDR3 DNA is TGCGCCAGCAGCCAAGAGCGTAGCGGATTCACAGATACGCAGTATTTT. Translated: CASSQERSGFTDTQYF.

The chain uses TRBV5-1 and TRBJ1-4; possible D gene TRBD1, 6 bases. CDR1 and CDR2 (germline): SGHRS, YFSETQ. Deletions cut 4 bases from V and 6 bases from J, with 16 bases between. The CDR3 is 15 amino acids. CDR3 nucleotides: TGCGCCAGCAGCCCGAACACAGGGAGGGATGAAAAACTGTTTTTT. Encoded protein: CASSPNTGRDEKLFF.

The chain couples TRBV7-9 to TRBJ1-2; TRBD1 matches at 8 bases. The CDR3 is made up of 13 amino acids. From germline, CDR1 is SEHNR and CDR2 FQNEAQ (reference sequence). Germline trimming cut 6 bases from V and 6 bases from J; bases unmatched to any gene: 6. The CDR3 is CASSSGGPDGYTF. The CDR3 coding sequence is TGTGCCAGCAGTTCAGGGGGCCCGGATGGCTACACCTTC.

This clone was seen only once. The chain couples TRBV4-2 to TRBJ2-3; 11 bases line up with TRBD2. V dropped 1 base and J dropped 2; count of bases not matched to a gene: 8. Germline values: CDR1 LGHNA, CDR2 YNFKEQ. The CDR3 runs to 18 residues. This CDR3 reads CASSQGNLAGGPTDTQYF. The CDR3 DNA reads as TGTGCCAGCAGCCAAGGAAACCTAGCGGGGGGACCCACAGATACGCAGTATTTT.

The table lists this clone with a count of one. V is TRBV5-6 and J is TRBJ2-1, with D perhaps matching TRBD2 (5 bases). Trimming shortened V by 4 bases and J by 0 bases, and 17 bases separated the two germline ends. The V gene's germline CDR1 is SGHDT and CDR2 YYEEEE. This CDR3 contains 17 residues. The CDR3 here is CASSLLEFISSYNEQFF. CDR3 nucleotides: TGTGCCAGCAGCCTACTAGAATTCATTAGCTCCTACAATGAGCAGTTCTTC.

Turning to this clone: It is unclear where the CDR3 begins or ends on the DNA, so no DNA is shown, and the CDR3 is as TCRdb lists it. J is TRBJ2-3 and V is TRBV2; TRBD1, the table's D call, lacks a check against the DNA. Ends included, the CDR3 has 14 residues. CDR1 and CDR2 (germline): SNHLY, FYNNEI. The CDR3 spells CASILAGSTDTQYF.

A single count supports this clone. The chain links TRBV4-1 to TRBJ2-7, with no clear D. This CDR3 contains 13 residues. Germline V gene sequence: CDR1 MGHRA, CDR2 YSYEKL. Trimming left V 0 bases short and J 3 bases short, with 6 bases between. CDR3 loop: CASSQENSYEQYF. CDR3 coding DNA: TGCGCCAGCAGCCAAGAGAACAGCTACGAGCAGTACTTC.

The chain joins TRBV27 to TRBJ1-5; the match to TRBD1 covers 10 bases. Trimming took 2 bases from V and 0 from J; bases not matched to a gene: 7. The CDR3 sequence is 18 residues long. The germline V gene encodes CDR1 MNHEY and CDR2 SMNVEV (reference sequence). The CDR3 coding sequence is TGTGCCAGCAGTTTAACGGGACAGGGGATTTATAGCAATCAGCCCCAGCATTTT. This gives the protein CASSLTGQGIYSNQPQHF.

The chain couples TRBV30 to TRBJ2-7; TRBD1 matches 9 bases. The CDR3 extends over 13 amino acids. After removal of 2 bases from V and 6 bases from J, the junction contained 5 bases not matched to a gene. From germline, CDR1 is GTSNPN and CDR2 SVGIG (reference sequence). The CDR3 sequence is CAWSYRGLFEQYF. As DNA, the CDR3 is TGTGCCTGGAGTTACAGGGGGCTATTCGAGCAGTACTTC.

This clone has a handful of counts. The rearrangement joins TRBV4-2 to TRBJ1-2, with D perhaps TRBD1 (6 bases). This CDR3 is built from 15 residues. Germline V CDR1 and CDR2: LGHNA, YNFKEQ. Trimming took off 0 bases at V and 5 bases at J, with 13 bases between the two ends. CDR3 DNA: TGTGCCAGCAGCCAAGATGGGGAGGGGGTATATGGCTACACCTTC. It encodes CASSQDGEGVYGYTF.

The rearrangement uses TRBV7-9 and TRBJ1-4; D is ambiguous. Between the trimmed V and J ends, which lost 5 bases and 4 bases, there was a span of 14 bases. CDR1 and CDR2 from the germline V gene are SEHNR and FQNEAQ (reference sequence). The CDR3 sequence is 15 residues long. CDR3 DNA sequence: TGTGCCAGCAGCCGTGCTTACGGGAATAATGAAAAACTGTTTTTT. Translated: CASSRAYGNNEKLFF. Based on the CDR3 plus reference TRBV7-9 and TRBJ1-4, the full variable domain is DTGVSQNPRHKITKRGQNVTFRCDPISEHNRLYWYRQTLGQGPEFLTYFQNEAQLEKSRLLSDRFSAERPKGSFSTLEIQRTEQGDSAMYLCASSRAYGNNEKLFFGSGTQLSVL.

J is TRBJ2-5 and V is TRBV4-2; 11 nucleotides match TRBD2. There are 18 residues in the CDR3. Germline CDR1 reads LGHNA; CDR2 reads YNFKEQ. Trimming cost V 1 base and J 4 bases; bases outside gene matches: 11. In nucleotides, the CDR3 is TGTGCCAGCAGCCAAGCTTGGGGTCTAGCGGGAGGCGGAGAGACCCAGTACTTC. It yields the protein CASSQAWGLAGGGETQYF.

The chain joins TRBV6-1 to TRBJ1-1; 7 nucleotides match TRBD1. The CDR3 sequence is 15 residues long. V was clipped by 1 base and J by 4 bases; unmatched bases: 6. In germline, CDR1 is MNHNS, CDR2 SASEGT. The CDR3 loop reads CASSEGRGPVTEAFF. The CDR3 DNA reads as TGTGCCAGCAGTGAAGGGAGGGGGCCAGTCACTGAAGCTTTCTTT.

This clone showed up just once. The genes are TRBV6-5 and TRBJ2-1, with TRBD2 matching 7 bases. The trim removed 11 bases at V and 5 bases at J, leaving 6 bases unmatched. Germline V CDR1 and CDR2: MNHEY, SVGAGI. The CDR3 runs 12 residues. The CDR3, as DNA: TGTGCCGGGGGGGTTTCCCACAATGAGCAGTTCTTC. It specifies CAGGVSHNEQFF.

The chain links TRBV7-2 to TRBJ2-1; tentative D call: TRBD2 (5 bases). V lost 7 bases and J lost 5, with 18 bases in between. Germline CDR1 reads SGHTA; CDR2 reads FQGNSA. The CDR3 is 15 amino acids. CDR3 bases: TGTGCCAGCAACAGCGGTACGGGGATGCACAATGAGCAGTTCTTC. Translated, it gives CASNSGTGMHNEQFF.